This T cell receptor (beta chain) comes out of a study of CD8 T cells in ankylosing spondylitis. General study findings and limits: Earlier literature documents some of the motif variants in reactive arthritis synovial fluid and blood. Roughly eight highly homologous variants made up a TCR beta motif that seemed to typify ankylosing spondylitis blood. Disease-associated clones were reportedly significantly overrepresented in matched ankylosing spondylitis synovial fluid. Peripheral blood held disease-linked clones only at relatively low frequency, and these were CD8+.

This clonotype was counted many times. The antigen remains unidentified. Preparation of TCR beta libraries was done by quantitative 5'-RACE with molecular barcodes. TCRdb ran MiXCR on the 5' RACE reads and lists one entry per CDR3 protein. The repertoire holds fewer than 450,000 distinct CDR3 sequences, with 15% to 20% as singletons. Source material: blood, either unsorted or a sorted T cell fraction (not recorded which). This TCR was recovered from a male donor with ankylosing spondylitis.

The CDR3 loop is CASRRVAGGNTGELFF. The CDR3 nucleotides read TGTGCCAGCAGACGCGTAGCGGGAGGGAACACCGGGGAGCTGTTTTTT. V and J are TRBV12-3 or TRBV12-4 and TRBJ2-2; 10 positions agree with TRBD2. The CDR3 covers 16 residues. Trimming at V came to 6 bases and at J to 1 base, leaving 5 bases not matched to a gene.